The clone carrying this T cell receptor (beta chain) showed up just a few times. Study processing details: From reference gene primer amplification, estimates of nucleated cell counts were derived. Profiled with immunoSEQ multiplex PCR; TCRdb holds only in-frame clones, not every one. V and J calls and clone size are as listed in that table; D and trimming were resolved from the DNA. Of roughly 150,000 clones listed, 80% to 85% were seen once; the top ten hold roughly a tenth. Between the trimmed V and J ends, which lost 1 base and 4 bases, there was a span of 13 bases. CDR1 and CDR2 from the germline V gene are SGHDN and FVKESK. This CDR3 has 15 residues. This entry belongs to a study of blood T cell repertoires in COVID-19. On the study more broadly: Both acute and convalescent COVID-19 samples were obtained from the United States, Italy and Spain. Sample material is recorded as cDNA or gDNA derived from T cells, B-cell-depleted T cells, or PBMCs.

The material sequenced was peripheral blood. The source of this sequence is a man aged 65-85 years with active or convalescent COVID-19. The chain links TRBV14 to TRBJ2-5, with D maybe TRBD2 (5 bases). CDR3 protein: CASSQVFGMAETQYF. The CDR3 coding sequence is TGTGCCAGCAGCCAAGTTTTCGGGATGGCAGAGACCCAGTACTTC.